The 9 T cell receptor beta chains below come from one sample, sequenced in a study of shared clonotypes between healthy human individuals. Clones were sequenced by immunoSEQ multiplex PCR, and TCRdb holds only the in-frame ones, with some missing. The sample lists under 600,000 clones; over 75% were seen once. Sequencing was carried out using PBMCs. The receptor set was obtained from a woman aged 35 to 49 in good health. Some clones in this sample may be carry-over from other donors' samples.

The chain couples TRBV11-2 to TRBJ2-7; 15 bases are shared with TRBD2. Unmatched junction bases numbered 5, after V lost 1 base and J lost 1 base. The germline V gene encodes CDR1 SGHAT and CDR2 FQNNGV. The CDR3 covers 18 residues. The CDR3 DNA is TGTGCCAGCAGCTTAGCCCCTGGACTAGCGGGAGGGTCCTACGAGCAGTACTTC. Residues: CASSLAPGLAGGSYEQYF.

This CDR3 reads CASSREYSSGANVLTF. The DNA for the CDR3 is TGTGCCAGCAGCCGAGAGTATAGCTCTGGGGCCAACGTCCTGACTTTC. The chain combines TRBV4-2 with TRBJ2-6; D remains unclear. The CDR3 extends over 16 amino acids. Germline V gene data show CDR1 as LGHNA and CDR2 as YNFKEQ. Deletions cut 4 bases from V and 0 bases from J, with 10 bases between.

V and J are TRBV7-6 and TRBJ2-1; D is undetermined. Germline V gene data show CDR1 as SGHVS and CDR2 as FNYEAQ. The CDR3 has 13 residues. Trimming shortened V by 4 bases and J by 7 bases, and 11 bases separated the two germline ends. The CDR3 spells CASSSTRENEQFF. The CDR3 DNA reads TGTGCCAGCAGCTCCACCCGTGAGAATGAGCAGTTCTTC.

The table lists this clone with a few counts. Sequence at one end of the junction differs from germline and may be a read error. The V call is TRBV9, the J call TRBJ2-1, with D uncertain. CDR3 length: 15 residues. Germline CDR1 SGDLS, CDR2 YYNGEE. The CDR3 nucleotides read TGTGCCAGCAGCGTAGTAGGTAGCCTGTACAGTGAGCAGTTCTTC. Translating it yields CASSVVGSLYSEQFF.

The genes are TRBV19 and TRBJ2-1, with D perhaps TRBD1 (5 bases). The CDR3 is 13 amino acids. The germline gives CDR1 LNHDA, CDR2 SQIVND (reference sequence). Trimming took off 5 bases at V and 10 bases at J, with 15 bases between the two ends. The CDR3 coding sequence is TGTGCCAGTAGTCCCGGCCCCCGACAGGAGCAGTTCTTC. Protein product: CASSPGPRQEQFF.

The genes are TRBV7-2 and TRBJ1-1; 7 nucleotides agree with TRBD1. CDR1 is SGHTA and CDR2 is FQGNSA in the germline V gene. The CDR3 length is 14 residues. The J segment lost 5 bases and the V segment lost 3 bases, leaving 6 bases of the junction unmatched. CDR3 sequence (DNA): TGTGCCAGCAGCTTCGACAGGGCCAGGACTGAAGCTTTCTTT. Encoded protein: CASSFDRARTEAFF.

The chain links TRBV5-4 to TRBJ1-3; 7 bases align to TRBD1. The junction had 6 bases not matched to a gene; V was cut back by 4 bases and J by 2 bases. CDR3 size: 15 residues. Germline V gene lookup returns CDR1 SGHNT and CDR2 YYREEE (reference sequence). CDR3 sequence: CASSEPGTAGNTIYF. CDR3 coding DNA: TGTGCCAGCAGCGAACCCGGGACAGCTGGAAACACCATATATTTT. Based on the CDR3 plus reference TRBV5-4 and TRBJ1-3, the full variable domain is ETGVTQSPTHLIKTRGQQVTLRCSSQSGHNTVSWYQQALGQGPQFIFQYYREEENGRGNFPPRFSGLQFPNYSSELNVNALELDDSALYLCASSEPGTAGNTIYFGEGSWLTVV.

The gene calls are TRBV7-6 and TRBJ2-7, with 8 bases lining up with TRBD1. With V trimmed by 2 bases and J by 2 bases, 2 bases remained unmatched. Per the germline V gene, CDR1 is SGHVS and CDR2 is FNYEAQ. CDR3 length: 14 residues. This chain's CDR3 is CASSLQQGAYEQYF. The CDR3 region has the DNA TGTGCCAGCAGCTTACAACAGGGGGCCTACGAGCAGTACTTC.

The chain joins TRBV4-2 to TRBJ2-5; 10 bases fit TRBD2. CDR3 length: 16 residues. Germline loops: CDR1 LGHNA, CDR2 YNFKEQ. Trimming took 4 bases from V and 5 from J; bases not matched to a gene: 10. CDR3 coding DNA: TGTGCCAGCAGCCGGGTAGCGGGAGGTTCTAGCGAGACCCAGTACTTC. Translating it yields CASSRVAGGSSETQYF.